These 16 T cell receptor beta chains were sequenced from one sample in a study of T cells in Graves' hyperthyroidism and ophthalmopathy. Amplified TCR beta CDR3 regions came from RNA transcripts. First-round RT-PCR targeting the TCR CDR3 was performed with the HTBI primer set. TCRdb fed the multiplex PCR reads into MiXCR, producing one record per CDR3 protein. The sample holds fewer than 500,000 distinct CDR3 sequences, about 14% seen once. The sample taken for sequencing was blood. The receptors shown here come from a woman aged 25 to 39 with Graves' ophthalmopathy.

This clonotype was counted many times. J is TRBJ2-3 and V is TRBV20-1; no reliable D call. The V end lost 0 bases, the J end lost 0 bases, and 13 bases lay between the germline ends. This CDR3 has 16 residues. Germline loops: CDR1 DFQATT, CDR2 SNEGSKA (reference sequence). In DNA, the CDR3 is TGCAGTGCTAGAGATGGGGTTGCGCAGAGCACAGATACGCAGTATTTT. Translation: CSARDGVAQSTDTQYF.

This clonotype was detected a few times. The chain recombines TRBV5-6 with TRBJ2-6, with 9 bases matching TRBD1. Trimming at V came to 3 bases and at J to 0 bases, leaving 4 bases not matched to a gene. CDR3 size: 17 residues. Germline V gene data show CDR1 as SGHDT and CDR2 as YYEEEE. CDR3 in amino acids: CASSSGTGISGANVLTF. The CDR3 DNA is TGTGCCAGCAGCTCCGGGACAGGGATCTCTGGGGCCAACGTCCTGACTTTC.

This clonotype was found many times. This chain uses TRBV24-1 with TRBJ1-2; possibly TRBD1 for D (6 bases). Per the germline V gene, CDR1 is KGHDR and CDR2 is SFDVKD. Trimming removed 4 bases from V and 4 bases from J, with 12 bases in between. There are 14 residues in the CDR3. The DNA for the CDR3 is TGTGCCACCAGTGACCCGGGACACGTCTATGGCTACACCTTC. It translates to CATSDPGHVYGYTF.

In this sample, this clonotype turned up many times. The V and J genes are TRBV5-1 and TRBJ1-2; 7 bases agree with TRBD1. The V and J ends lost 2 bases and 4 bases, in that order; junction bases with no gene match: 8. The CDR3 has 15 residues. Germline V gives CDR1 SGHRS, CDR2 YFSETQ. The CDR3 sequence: CASSLRQGTFYGYTF. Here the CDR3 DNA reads TGCGCCAGCAGCTTACGACAGGGCACCTTCTATGGCTACACCTTC. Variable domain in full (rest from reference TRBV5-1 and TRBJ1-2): KAGVTQTPRYLIKTRGQQVTLSCSPISGHRSVSWYQQTPGQGLQFLFEYFSETQRNKGNFPGRFSGRQFSNSRSEMNVSTLELGDSALYLCASSLRQGTFYGYTFGSGTRLTVV.

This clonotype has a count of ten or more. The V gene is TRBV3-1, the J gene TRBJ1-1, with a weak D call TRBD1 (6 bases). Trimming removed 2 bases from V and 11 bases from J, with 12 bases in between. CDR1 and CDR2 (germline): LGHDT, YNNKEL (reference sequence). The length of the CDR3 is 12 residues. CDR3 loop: CASSQQGQGAFF. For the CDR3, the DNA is TGTGCCAGCAGCCAACAGGGGCAAGGGGCTTTCTTT.

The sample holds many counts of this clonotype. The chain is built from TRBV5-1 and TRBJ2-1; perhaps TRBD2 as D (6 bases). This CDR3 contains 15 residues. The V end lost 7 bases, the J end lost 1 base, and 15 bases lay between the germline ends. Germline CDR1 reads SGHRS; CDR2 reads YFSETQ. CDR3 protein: CASVGGAASYNEQFF. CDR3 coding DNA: TGCGCCAGCGTAGGAGGGGCTGCGTCCTACAATGAGCAGTTCTTC.

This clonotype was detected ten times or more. The CDR3 here is CASSFSAINSPLHF. CDR3 DNA sequence: TGTGCCAGCAGTTTCTCTGCGATCAATTCACCCCTCCACTTT. The rearrangement links TRBV12-3 or TRBV12-4 to TRBJ1-6; no reliable D call. CDR3 size: 14 residues. Trimming left V 3 bases short and J 7 bases short, with 10 bases between.

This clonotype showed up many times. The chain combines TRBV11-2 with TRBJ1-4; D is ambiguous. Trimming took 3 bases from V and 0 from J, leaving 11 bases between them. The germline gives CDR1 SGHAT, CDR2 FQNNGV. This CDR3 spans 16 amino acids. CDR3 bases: TGTGCCAGCAGCTTGCGTCCGGCAGCAACTAATGAAAAACTGTTTTTT. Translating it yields CASSLRPAATNEKLFF.

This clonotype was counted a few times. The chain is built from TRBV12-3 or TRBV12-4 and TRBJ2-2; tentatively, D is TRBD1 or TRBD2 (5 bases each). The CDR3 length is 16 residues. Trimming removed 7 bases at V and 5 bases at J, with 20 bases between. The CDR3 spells CASNLAGQGRTGELFF. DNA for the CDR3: TGTGCCAGCAATCTCGCGGGCCAGGGAAGAACCGGGGAGCTGTTTTTT.

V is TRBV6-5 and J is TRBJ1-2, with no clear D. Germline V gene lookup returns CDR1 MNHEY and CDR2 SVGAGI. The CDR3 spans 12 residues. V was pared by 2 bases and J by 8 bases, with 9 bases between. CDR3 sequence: CASSYLGRGYTF. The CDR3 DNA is TGTGCCAGCAGTTACCTGGGAAGGGGCTACACCTTC.

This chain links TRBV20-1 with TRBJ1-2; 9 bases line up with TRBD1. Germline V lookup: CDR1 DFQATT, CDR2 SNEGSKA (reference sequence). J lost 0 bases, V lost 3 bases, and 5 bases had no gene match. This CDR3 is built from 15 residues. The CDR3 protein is CSASSGTGSNYGYTF. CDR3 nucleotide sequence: TGCAGTGCTAGTTCCGGGACAGGGTCTAACTATGGCTACACCTTC.

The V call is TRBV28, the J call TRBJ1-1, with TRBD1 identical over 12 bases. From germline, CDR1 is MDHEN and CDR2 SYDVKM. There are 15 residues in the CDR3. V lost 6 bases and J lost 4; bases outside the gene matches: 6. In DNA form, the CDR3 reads TGTGCCAGCAGGGTGGGACAGGGGGCAAGCACTGAAGCTTTCTTT. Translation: CASRVGQGASTEAFF.

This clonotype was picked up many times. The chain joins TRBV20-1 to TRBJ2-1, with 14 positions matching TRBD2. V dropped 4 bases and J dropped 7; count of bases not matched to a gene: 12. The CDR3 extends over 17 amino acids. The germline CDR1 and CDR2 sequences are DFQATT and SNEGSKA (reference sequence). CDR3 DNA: TGCAGTGCTACTGATACGGGACTAGCGGGAGAGGGGAATGAGCAGTTCTTC. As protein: CSATDTGLAGEGNEQFF.

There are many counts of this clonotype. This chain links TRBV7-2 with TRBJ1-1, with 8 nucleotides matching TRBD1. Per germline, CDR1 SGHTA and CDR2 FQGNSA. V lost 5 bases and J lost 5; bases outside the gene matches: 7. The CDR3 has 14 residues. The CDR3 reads CASSIKTGATEAFF. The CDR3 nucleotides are TGTGCCAGCAGCATCAAGACAGGGGCGACTGAAGCTTTCTTT. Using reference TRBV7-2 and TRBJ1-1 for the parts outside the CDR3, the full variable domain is GAGVSQSPSNKVTEKGKDVELRCDPISGHTALYWYRQSLGQGLEFLIYFQGNSAPDKSGLPSDRFSAERTGGSVSTLTIQRTQQEDSAVYLCASSIKTGATEAFFGQGTRLTVV.

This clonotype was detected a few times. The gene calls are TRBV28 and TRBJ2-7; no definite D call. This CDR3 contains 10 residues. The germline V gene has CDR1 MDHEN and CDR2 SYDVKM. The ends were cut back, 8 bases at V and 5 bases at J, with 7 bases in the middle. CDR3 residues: CASWFHEQYF. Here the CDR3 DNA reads TGTGCCAGCTGGTTCCACGAGCAGTACTTC.

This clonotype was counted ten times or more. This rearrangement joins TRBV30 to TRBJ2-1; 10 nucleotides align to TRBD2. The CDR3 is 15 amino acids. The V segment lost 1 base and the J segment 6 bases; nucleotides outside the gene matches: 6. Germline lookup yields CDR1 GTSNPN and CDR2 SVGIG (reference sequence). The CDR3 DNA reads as TGTGCCTGGAGTGGGAGCGGGGGGGTGGCCAATGAGCAGTTCTTC. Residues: CAWSGSGGVANEQFF.